These 19 T cell receptor beta chains share one sample of origin, sequenced in a study of a mutant IDH1 vaccine in newly diagnosed glioma. As for time point: baseline, week 1 (first vaccination visit). Described treatment: pre-vaccination baseline after standard-of-care therapy. This table comes from immunoSEQ multiplex PCR, and its TCRdb copy is limited to in-frame clones, with some not included. The sample contains around 67,000 clones, 65% to 85% of which appear only once. Sequences were derived from peripheral blood mononuclear cells (PBMCs), sampled from a glioma patient treated with radiotherapy, temozolomide or both. Receptors were obtained from a woman aged 18-29 years with glioma. Some clones in this sample may be carry-over from other donors' samples.

This clone has just a few counts. The chain combines TRBV7-3 with TRBJ1-2; the D gene is possibly TRBD1 (6 bases). Looked up from germline, CDR1 is SGHTA and CDR2 is FQGTGA. This CDR3 spans 15 amino acids. The V and J ends lost 6 bases and 8 bases respectively, with 22 bases between them. The CDR3 reads CASSSPPGQIGGYTF. The CDR3 coding sequence is TGTGCCAGCAGTTCTCCCCCCGGACAGATAGGGGGCTACACCTTC.

This clone turned up a few times. This sequence joins TRBV7-6 and TRBJ1-4; maybe TRBD1 (5 bases). The CDR3 is 15 amino acids. Trimming removed 3 bases from V and 7 bases from J, with 15 bases in between. Germline CDR1 reads SGHVS; CDR2 reads FNYEAQ. CDR3: CASSFSPDTSEKLFF. The CDR3 coding sequence is TGTGCCAGCAGCTTCAGTCCGGACACCAGTGAAAAACTGTTTTTT.

The chain combines TRBV11-2 with TRBJ2-1, with D unclear. This CDR3 is built from 12 residues. The germline V gene encodes CDR1 SGHAT and CDR2 FQNNGV. V lost 1 base and J 7 bases, leaving 5 bases between the germline ends. Written as DNA, the CDR3 is TGTGCCAGCAGCTTAGCCCGGAATGAGCAGTTCTTC. It specifies CASSLARNEQFF.

V is TRBV6-6 and J is TRBJ2-1; weak D call: TRBD2 (6 bases). V dropped 4 bases and J dropped 2 bases, with 9 bases sitting between them. Germline assignment: CDR1 MNHNY and CDR2 SVGAGI (reference sequence). The CDR3 has 14 amino acids. This CDR3 is CASSWREAYNEQFF. The CDR3 DNA reads TGTGCCAGCAGTTGGAGGGAGGCCTACAATGAGCAGTTCTTC.

CDR3 DNA sequence: TGTGCCAGCAGCGCCAGGCCGGGACTAGCGGGAGGAAAAAACAATGAGCAGTTCTTC. Translation gives CASSARPGLAGGKNNEQFF. The chain combines TRBV11-2 with TRBJ2-1; 15 positions match TRBD2. The CDR3 is 19 amino acids. J gave up 5 bases and V 5 bases, and 13 bases lay outside the gene matches. Germline CDR1 SGHAT, CDR2 FQNNGV.

As to this clone: Mismatch with germline at one junction end may stem from a read error. This chain connects TRBV27 to TRBJ1-5, with D unclear. This CDR3 has 15 amino acids. Germline CDR1 MNHEY, CDR2 SMNVEV (reference sequence). The CDR3 DNA sequence: TGTGCCAGCAGTATATCAAACGGGGGCAATCAGCCCCAGCATTTT. Amino acids: CASSISNGGNQPQHF.

The J gene is TRBJ2-2, the V gene TRBV5-1, with unresolved D. In germline, CDR1 is SGHRS, CDR2 YFSETQ. CDR3 length: 15 residues. Trimming cost V 0 bases and J 0 bases, with 6 bases left between them. The CDR3 DNA reads as TGCGCCAGCAGCTTGGGGGGTGCGAACACCGGGGAGCTGTTTTTT. This encodes CASSLGGANTGELFF.

As for this clone: One end of the junction varies from germline; a read error may be responsible. The chain combines TRBV6-1 with TRBJ1-5; D is uncertain. Germline-derived CDR1 and CDR2 are MNHNS and SASEGT. The CDR3 is 14 residues long. The CDR3 loop reads CASWIGLSSQPQHF. The CDR3 nucleotides are TGTGCCAGCTGGATAGGGTTGAGCAGTCAGCCCCAGCATTTT.

The chain joins TRBV29-1 to TRBJ2-7; the D is unclear. Germline CDR1 SQVTM, CDR2 ANQGSEA. V was trimmed by 4 bases and J by 3 bases, leaving 13 bases between them. The CDR3 loop spans 13 amino acids. CDR3 amino acids: CSVGGRQNYEQYF. CDR3 DNA: TGCAGCGTTGGCGGCAGACAAAACTACGAGCAGTACTTC.

J is TRBJ2-7 and V is TRBV29-1; 8 bases are shared with TRBD1. Germline V gene data show CDR1 as SQVTM and CDR2 as ANQGSEA. The J segment lost 1 base and the V segment lost 4 bases, leaving 6 bases of the junction unmatched. This CDR3 spans 14 amino acids. CDR3 protein: CSVGPGTGSYEQYF. DNA for the CDR3: TGCAGCGTTGGCCCCGGGACAGGTTCCTACGAGCAGTACTTC.

This chain uses TRBV14 with TRBJ2-5, with 7 bases lining up with TRBD1. Germline V lookup: CDR1 SGHDN, CDR2 FVKESK. The CDR3 extends over 15 amino acids. After removal of 4 bases from V and 4 bases from J, the junction contained 9 bases not matched to a gene. The CDR3 loop is CASSLRQGPPETQYF. The DNA for the CDR3 is TGTGCCAGCAGCCTCCGACAGGGTCCCCCAGAGACCCAGTACTTC.

The chain employs TRBV6-4 and TRBJ2-1; no reliable D call. Germline CDR1 and CDR2: MRHNA and SNTAGT. V was pared by 4 bases and J by 8 bases, with 12 bases between. The CDR3 contains 13 residues. The CDR3 spells CASSVSLSHEQFF. CDR3 coding DNA: TGTGCCAGCAGTGTCTCCCTCTCCCATGAGCAGTTCTTC.

V is TRBV27 and J is TRBJ2-7, with D uncertain. The V end was cut by 5 bases, the J end by 0 bases, with 11 bases between. This CDR3 comprises 14 residues. The germline V gene encodes CDR1 MNHEY and CDR2 SMNVEV (reference sequence). The CDR3 protein is CASSLGQSSYEQYF. The CDR3 nucleotides are TGTGCCAGCAGTCTAGGTCAGAGCTCCTACGAGCAGTACTTC.

The gene calls are TRBV30 and TRBJ1-1; D is undetermined. The CDR3 sequence is 11 residues long. V was pared by 0 bases and J by 10 bases, with 9 bases between. The V gene's germline CDR1 is GTSNPN and CDR2 SVGIG (reference sequence). CDR3 nucleotides: TGTGCCTGGAGTGTACTGACGGGAGCTTTCTTT. Protein product: CAWSVLTGAFF.

This clone was observed a handful of times. V gene TRBV9 combines with J gene TRBJ1-3; D may be TRBD1 (5 bases). Germline V gene data show CDR1 as SGDLS and CDR2 as YYNGEE. V was shortened by 0 bases and J by 3 bases, with 13 bases between the two germline ends. The CDR3 has 16 residues. CDR3 in amino acids: CASSVDLRGVGNTIYF. The CDR3 DNA reads as TGTGCCAGCAGCGTAGATTTAAGGGGCGTTGGAAACACCATATATTTT.

The V gene is TRBV4-1, the J gene TRBJ2-3, with TRBD2 as a possible D gene (6 bases). V dropped 2 bases and J dropped 5 bases, with 17 bases sitting between them. The CDR3 sequence is 16 residues long. Germline values: CDR1 MGHRA, CDR2 YSYEKL. The CDR3 DNA follows: TGCGCCAGCAGCCAAACGGGACTCCTCGTGAGAGATACGCAGTATTTT. It translates to CASSQTGLLVRDTQYF.

V is TRBV6-5 and J is TRBJ1-3; D gene uncertain. The CDR3 spans 14 residues. The V and J ends lost 5 bases and 0 bases respectively, with 8 bases between them. Germline V lookup: CDR1 MNHEY, CDR2 SVGAGI. In nucleotides, the CDR3 is TGTGCCAGCAGTCGTACGAGCTCTGGAAACACCATATATTTT. This codes for CASSRTSSGNTIYF.

The chain carries TRBV5-4 and TRBJ1-1; 8 nucleotides line up with TRBD1. This CDR3 is 13 amino acids long. Losses at the gene ends were 1 base for V and 4 bases for J; bases not matched to a gene: 0. CDR1 and CDR2 (germline): SGHNT, YYREEE (reference sequence). The CDR3, as DNA: TGTGCCAGCAGCTTGACAGGGGGCACTGAAGCTTTCTTT. Amino acids: CASSLTGGTEAFF.

J is TRBJ1-2 and V is TRBV6-5; 7 bases agree with TRBD1. The germline V gene has CDR1 MNHEY and CDR2 SVGAGI. CDR3 length equals 13 residues. V shed 7 bases and J 4 bases; nucleotides not matched to a gene: 6. CDR3 bases: TGTGCCAGCACCCGGACAGGAGGCTATGGCTACACCTTC. Translating it yields CASTRTGGYGYTF.